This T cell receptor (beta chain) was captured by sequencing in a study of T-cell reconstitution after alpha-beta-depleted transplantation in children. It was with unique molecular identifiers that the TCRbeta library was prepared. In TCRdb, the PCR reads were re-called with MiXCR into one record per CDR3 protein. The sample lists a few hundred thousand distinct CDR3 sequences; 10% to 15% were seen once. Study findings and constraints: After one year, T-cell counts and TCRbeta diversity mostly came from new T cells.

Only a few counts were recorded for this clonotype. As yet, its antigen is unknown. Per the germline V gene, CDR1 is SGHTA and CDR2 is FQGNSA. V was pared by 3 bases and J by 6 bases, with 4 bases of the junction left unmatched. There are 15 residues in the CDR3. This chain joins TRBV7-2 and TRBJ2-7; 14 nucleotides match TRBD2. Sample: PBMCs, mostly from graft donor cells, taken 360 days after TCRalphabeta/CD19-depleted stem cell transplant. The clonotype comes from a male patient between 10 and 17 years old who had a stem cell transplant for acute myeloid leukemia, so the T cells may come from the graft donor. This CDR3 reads CASSFPGLAGVEQYF. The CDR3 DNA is TGTGCCAGCAGCTTCCCGGGACTAGCGGGAGTCGAGCAGTACTTC.